These 27 T cell receptor beta chains originate from one sample sequenced in a study of graft-versus-host responses after intestinal transplantation. Repertoires were generated with immunoSEQ multiplex PCR, while TCRdb's copy carries only in-frame clones and drops some. The sample yields over 120,000 clones, 80% to 95% seen once. Their antigens remain unidentified. The sequencing used unstimulated CD4+ T cells sorted from spleen or lymph node cells, collected before intestinal transplant. These receptors all come from a human donor who received an intestinal transplant.

V usage is TRBV2 and J usage is TRBJ1-3, with D tentatively TRBD1 (6 bases). The CDR3 is 15 amino acids. From germline, CDR1 is SNHLY and CDR2 FYNNEI. Trimming stripped 6 bases from V and 0 bases from J, with 12 bases between. CDR3 DNA sequence: TGTGCCAGCAGGGGCAGGGGACCCTCTGGAAACACCATATATTTT. It codes for CASRGRGPSGNTIYF. Complete variable domain (other parts from reference TRBV2 and TRBJ1-3): EPEVTQTPSHQVTQMGQEVILRCVPISNHLYFYWYRQILGQKVEFLVSFYNNEISEKSEIFDDQFSVERPDGSNFTLKIRSTKLEDSAMYFCASRGRGPSGNTIYFGEGSWLTVV.

This rearrangement joins TRBV6-1 to TRBJ1-2, with a weak D call TRBD1 (6 bases). The CDR3 extends over 12 amino acids. Germline loops: CDR1 MNHNS, CDR2 SASEGT. The V and J ends lost 6 bases and 6 bases respectively, with 11 bases between them. The CDR3 bases are TGTGCCAGCAGCTCGGGGGCGAATGGCTACACCTTC. Protein: CASSSGANGYTF.

CDR3 bases: TGTGCCAGCAGTGAAACAGGACGGAACACCGGGGAGCTGTTTTTT. It translates to CASSETGRNTGELFF. The rearrangement joins TRBV2 to TRBJ2-2, with D tentatively TRBD1 (5 bases). Germline CDR1 and CDR2: SNHLY and FYNNEI. Trimming shortened V by 2 bases and J by 1 base, and 8 bases separated the two germline ends. The CDR3 consists of 15 residues.

This clone has only one observation. J is TRBJ2-1 and V is TRBV25-1, with D unresolved. Per the germline V gene, CDR1 is MGHDK and CDR2 is SYGVNS. This CDR3 has 12 residues. Trimming stripped 3 bases from V and 6 bases from J, with 6 bases between. This CDR3 reads CASSDLGNEQFF. In DNA, the CDR3 is TGTGCCAGCAGTGACCTCGGCAATGAGCAGTTCTTC.

The chain combines TRBV11-3 with TRBJ2-1; tentatively, D is TRBD1 (6 bases). V shed 3 bases and J shed 1 base, with 7 bases lying between them. CDR3 length: 14 amino acids. Germline CDR1 SGHNT, CDR2 YENEEA. This CDR3 reads CASSLDRSYNEQFF. In nucleotides, the CDR3 is TGTGCCAGCAGCTTGGACAGATCCTACAATGAGCAGTTCTTC.

The V gene is TRBV5-1, the J gene TRBJ2-3; 10 bases agree with TRBD1. CDR1 and CDR2 (germline): SGHRS, YFSETQ. The CDR3 length is 18 residues. V trimming: 2 bases; J trimming: 1 base; junction bases outside the gene matches: 10. For the CDR3, the DNA is TGCGCCAGCAGCTTAGGGACGGCCGGGACAGGGGGCACAGATACGCAGTATTTT. Residues: CASSLGTAGTGGTDTQYF.

The V and J genes are TRBV5-1 and TRBJ1-2; 7 nucleotides align to TRBD1. The CDR3 loop spans 15 amino acids. V lost 7 bases to trimming and J lost 2 bases; unmatched junction nucleotides: 11. CDR1 SGHRS and CDR2 YFSETQ come from the germline V gene. The CDR3, as DNA: TGCGCCAGCCAACCGGGGACAGCCACCAACTATGGCTACACCTTC. Its protein is CASQPGTATNYGYTF.

This rearrangement joins TRBV6-1 to TRBJ2-3; TRBD2 matches 8 bases. From germline, CDR1 is MNHNS and CDR2 SASEGT. This CDR3 has 15 residues. The V segment lost 8 bases and the J segment 5 bases; nucleotides outside the gene matches: 12. As DNA, the CDR3 is TGTGCCAGCTGTTCGGGAGGGCCTCGTGTAGATACGCAGTATTTT. This gives the protein CASCSGGPRVDTQYF.

In regard to this clone: The same CDR3 arises from other DNA sequences in this sample as well. This CDR3 reads CASSLARDNQETQYF. The CDR3 region has the DNA TGTGCCAGCAGTTTAGCAAGGGACAACCAAGAGACCCAGTACTTC. The V call is TRBV28, the J call TRBJ2-5; TRBD1 might be the D (6 bases). The ends were cut back, 2 bases at V and 0 bases at J, with 10 bases in the middle. From germline, CDR1 is MDHEN and CDR2 SYDVKM. This CDR3 has 15 amino acids. Looking up the rest from reference TRBV28 and TRBJ2-5 gives the full variable domain: DVKVTQSSRYLVKRTGEKVFLECVQDMDHENMFWYRQDPGLGLRLIYFSYDVKMKEKGDIPEGYSVSREKKERFSLILESASTNQTSMYLCASSLARDNQETQYFGPGTRLLVL.

The CDR3 region is CASSAPGQGTYEQYF. The DNA for the CDR3 is TGTGCCAGCAGCGCCCCGGGACAGGGGACCTACGAGCAGTACTTC. The J gene is TRBJ2-7, the V gene TRBV9; 10 bases agree with TRBD1. V was clipped by 3 bases and J by 2 bases; unmatched bases: 5. This CDR3 spans 15 amino acids. Germline V gene data show CDR1 as SGDLS and CDR2 as YYNGEE.

V is TRBV11-2 and J is TRBJ2-3, with D perhaps TRBD2 (6 bases). The CDR3 spans 13 residues. Per the germline V gene, CDR1 is SGHAT and CDR2 is FQNNGV. Deletions cut 1 base from V and 6 bases from J, with 8 bases between. CDR3 in amino acids: CASSLGGRDTQYF. The CDR3 DNA follows: TGTGCCAGCAGCTTAGGAGGGAGGGATACGCAGTATTTT.

This chain uses TRBV28 with TRBJ2-7; D may be TRBD1 or TRBD2 (5 bases each). CDR3 length: 14 residues. Deletions cut 5 bases from V and 0 bases from J, with 11 bases between. Looked up from germline, CDR1 is MDHEN and CDR2 is SYDVKM. CDR3 coding DNA: TGTGCCAGCAGTCACGGGGACCGCTCCTACGAGCAGTACTTC. It encodes CASSHGDRSYEQYF.

The chain couples TRBV14 to TRBJ2-7; D call uncertain. V lost 0 bases, J lost 4 bases, and 7 bases lay in between. The CDR3 contains 13 residues. Germline assignment: CDR1 SGHDN and CDR2 FVKESK. The CDR3 nucleotides read TGTGCCAGCAGCCAAGACCGGCTTTACGAGCAGTACTTC. It encodes CASSQDRLYEQYF.

V usage is TRBV19 and J usage is TRBJ1-1, with TRBD1 matching 7 bases. Germline V gives CDR1 LNHDA, CDR2 SQIVND (reference sequence). The CDR3 has 14 amino acids. The trim removed 6 bases at V and 4 bases at J, leaving 8 bases unmatched. Written as DNA, the CDR3 is TGTGCCAGTAGACCGACAGGGATCGGCACTGAAGCTTTCTTT. Its protein is CASRPTGIGTEAFF. The whole variable domain, filled in from reference TRBV19 and TRBJ1-1, reads DGGITQSPKYLFRKEGQNVTLSCEQNLNHDAMYWYRQDPGQGLRLIYYSQIVNDFQKGDIAEGYSVSREKKESFPLTVTSAQKNPTAFYLCASRPTGIGTEAFFGQGTRLTVV.

The rearrangement uses TRBV6-9 and TRBJ2-3; tentative D call: TRBD1 (5 bases). Germline values: CDR1 MNHGY, CDR2 SVAAGI. The CDR3 is 18 residues long. V lost 2 bases to trimming and J lost 2 bases, with 20 bases between them. The CDR3 DNA reads as TGTGCCAGCAGTTATAGGGGTCGGGTCCGGGCCGACACAGATACGCAGTATTTT. Protein: CASSYRGRVRADTDTQYF.

The CDR3 DNA sequence: TGTGCCAGCAGTGACGCCCTAGCGGGAGAGGGTTCCGAAGAGACCCAGTACTTC. Translating it yields CASSDALAGEGSEETQYF. The rearrangement joins TRBV6-4 to TRBJ2-5; 10 bases agree with TRBD2. This CDR3 contains 18 residues. V gave up 2 bases and J gave up 3 bases; unmatched junction bases: 12. CDR1 and CDR2 (germline): MRHNA, SNTAGT.

The V call is TRBV7-8, the J call TRBJ2-1, with 13 nucleotides matching TRBD2. The V and J ends lost 2 bases and 10 bases, in that order; junction bases with no gene match: 14. The CDR3 has 18 amino acids. Germline V gene data show CDR1 as SGHVS and CDR2 as FQNEAQ. As DNA, the CDR3 is TGTGCCAGCAGCTTAATTCCGGGACTAGCGGGGACTAAGGGGGAGCAGTTCTTC. Amino acids: CASSLIPGLAGTKGEQFF.

A word on this clone: The same CDR3 arises from other DNA sequences in this sample as well. The V call is TRBV11-3, the J call TRBJ1-5, with a tentative D call TRBD1 (5 bases). V dropped 5 bases and J dropped 5 bases, with 10 bases sitting between them. Germline V CDR1 and CDR2: SGHNT, YENEEA. The CDR3 loop spans 13 amino acids. The CDR3 reads CASSLGVDQPQHF. DNA of the CDR3: TGTGCCAGCAGCCTAGGGGTTGATCAGCCCCAGCATTTT.

The chain is built from TRBV29-1 and TRBJ2-2; no clear D. The CDR3 has 12 amino acids. Germline V gene lookup returns CDR1 SQVTM and CDR2 ANQGSEA. The germline V and J ends were trimmed by 3 bases and 1 base, with 3 bases remaining between them. In DNA, the CDR3 is TGCAGCGTTGATGTGAACACCGGGGAGCTGTTTTTT. This gives the protein CSVDVNTGELFF.

J is TRBJ2-5 and V is TRBV10-3; TRBD2 matches 13 bases. The CDR3 spans 16 residues. Germline assignment: CDR1 ENHRY and CDR2 SYGVKD. The V gene end was trimmed by 6 bases and the J gene end by 0 bases; junction bases not matched to a gene: 4. Here the CDR3 reads CAISLGLAGNQETQYF. CDR3 nucleotide sequence: TGTGCCATCAGCTTGGGACTAGCGGGGAACCAAGAGACCCAGTACTTC.

The V call is TRBV2, the J call TRBJ2-1, with D tentatively TRBD2 (5 bases). Per germline, CDR1 SNHLY and CDR2 FYNNEI. The CDR3 consists of 15 residues. V gave up 9 bases and J gave up 6 bases, with 21 bases separating them. The CDR3 spells CASHPERILGNEQFF. The CDR3 DNA reads as TGTGCCAGTCACCCGGAGCGGATACTGGGCAATGAGCAGTTCTTC. Full variable domain (outside the CDR3, taken from reference TRBV2 and TRBJ2-1): EPEVTQTPSHQVTQMGQEVILRCVPISNHLYFYWYRQILGQKVEFLVSFYNNEISEKSEIFDDQFSVERPDGSNFTLKIRSTKLEDSAMYFCASHPERILGNEQFFGPGTRLTVL.

The genes are TRBV9 and TRBJ1-1, with D possibly TRBD1 on 5 matching bases. The germline V gene has CDR1 SGDLS and CDR2 YYNGEE. The CDR3 is made up of 16 amino acids. With 0 bases removed from V and 2 bases from J, the gap between germline ends came to 14 bases. DNA of the CDR3: TGTGCCAGCAGCGTAGATTCGGGGCGGGGAAACACTGAAGCTTTCTTT. Its translation is CASSVDSGRGNTEAFF.

The chain recombines TRBV11-2 with TRBJ2-7; no definite D call. Per germline, CDR1 SGHAT and CDR2 FQNNGV. V lost 2 bases to trimming and J lost 3 bases, with 8 bases between them. CDR3 length: 13 residues. CDR3 loop: CASSLILGYEQYF. The CDR3, as DNA: TGTGCCAGCAGCTTAATTTTAGGCTACGAGCAGTACTTC.

Points on this clone: The sample holds other DNA sequences that translate to the same CDR3. This chain connects TRBV19 to TRBJ1-1; perhaps TRBD1 as D (6 bases). The CDR3 length is 14 residues. Trimming cost V 6 bases and J 1 base, with 12 bases left between them. Germline V gives CDR1 LNHDA, CDR2 SQIVND (reference sequence). CDR3 coding DNA: TGTGCCAGTAGGCGGGACAACCAGAACACTGAAGCTTTCTTT. This encodes CASRRDNQNTEAFF.

The chain links TRBV6-6 to TRBJ1-4; D remains unclear. The CDR3 is 15 residues long. Germline V CDR1 and CDR2: MNHNY, SVGAGI (reference sequence). V was trimmed by 4 bases and J by 8 bases, leaving 17 bases between them. CDR3 residues: CASSSLVGIHEKLFF. DNA of the CDR3: TGTGCCAGCAGTTCCCTGGTCGGCATTCACGAAAAACTGTTTTTT.

The rearrangement uses TRBV27 and TRBJ1-2; unclear D gene. Germline V gene sequence: CDR1 MNHEY, CDR2 SMNVEV (reference sequence). With 8 bases removed from V and 3 bases from J, the gap between germline ends came to 16 bases. This CDR3 is built from 14 residues. The CDR3 is CASGWEGRDYGYTF. The CDR3 bases are TGTGCCAGCGGGTGGGAGGGAAGGGACTATGGCTACACCTTC.

This rearrangement joins TRBV6-6 to TRBJ2-3; 14 nucleotides match TRBD2. Germline assignment: CDR1 MNHNY and CDR2 SVGAGI (reference sequence). The CDR3 consists of 16 residues. Trimming removed 5 bases from V and 5 bases from J; junction bases left unmatched: 6. CDR3: CASSRGTSGRVDTQYF. Here the CDR3 DNA reads TGTGCCAGCAGTCGCGGGACTAGCGGGAGAGTAGATACGCAGTATTTT.